These 25 T cell receptor beta chains came from one sample sequenced in a study of T cells after yellow fever vaccination. A single record per CDR3 protein comes from TCRdb applying MiXCR to the 5' RACE reads. The sample consists of about 320,000 distinct CDR3 sequences, about 4.5% of them appearing once. The sample was PBMCs, taken 15 days after the yellow fever booster vaccination. These receptors were obtained from a man between 18 and 29 years old who received the YFV17D yellow fever vaccine.

The chain employs TRBV24-1 and TRBJ2-5; D not resolved. The germline CDR1 and CDR2 sequences are KGHDR and SFDVKD. The V end lost 4 bases, the J end lost 7 bases, and 12 bases lay between the germline ends. This CDR3 region has 13 residues. The CDR3 is CATSDMALGTQYF. The CDR3 nucleotides read TGTGCCACCAGTGACATGGCCTTAGGGACCCAGTACTTC.

This clonotype has just a few counts. J is TRBJ1-5 and V is TRBV6-5, with D perhaps matching TRBD1 (5 bases). The CDR3 is 14 residues long. Germline CDR1 and CDR2: MNHEY and SVGAGI. Deletions cut 6 bases from V and 3 bases from J, with 12 bases between. The CDR3 protein is CASSVTVHNQPQHF. CDR3 nucleotides: TGTGCCAGCAGCGTGACAGTTCACAATCAGCCCCAGCATTTT.

The rearrangement uses TRBV21-1 and TRBJ1-5. TRBV21-1 represents a pseudogene. CDR3 length: 16 residues. The CDR3 spells CASSDQRWRGNQPQHF. The CDR3 DNA reads as TGTGCCAGCAGCGATCAGAGGTGGAGGGGAAATCAGCCCCAGCATTTT.

The chain recombines TRBV5-1 with TRBJ2-7, with 7 nucleotides matching TRBD1. The V gene's germline CDR1 is SGHRS and CDR2 YFSETQ. Unmatched junction bases numbered 6, after V lost 2 bases and J lost 4 bases. The CDR3 has 14 residues. The CDR3 DNA follows: TGCGCCAGCAGCTTCGTGGGACAGAGATACGAGCAGTACTTC. It yields the protein CASSFVGQRYEQYF.

This clonotype occurred a few times. The chain employs TRBV5-4 and TRBJ2-7; unclear D gene. V was trimmed by 0 bases and J by 9 bases, leaving 13 bases between them. The CDR3 runs 13 residues. CDR1 is SGHNT, CDR2 YYREEE, per germline (reference sequence). The CDR3 protein is CASSLGQDLSQYF. The CDR3 nucleotides are TGTGCCAGCAGCTTGGGTCAAGATCTTTCGCAGTACTTC.

This clonotype has at least ten counts. The chain carries TRBV7-9 and TRBJ2-3, with D perhaps matching TRBD1 (6 bases). Germline V gene data show CDR1 as SEHNR and CDR2 as FQNEAQ (reference sequence). V lost 5 bases and J lost 1, with 13 bases in between. This CDR3 has 15 residues. Here the CDR3 reads CASSATGRGTDTQYF. DNA of the CDR3: TGTGCCAGCAGCGCTACAGGGCGCGGCACAGATACGCAGTATTTT. Complete variable domain (other parts from reference TRBV7-9 and TRBJ2-3): DTGVSQNPRHKITKRGQNVTFRCDPISEHNRLYWYRQTLGQGPEFLTYFQNEAQLEKSRLLSDRFSAERPKGSFSTLEIQRTEQGDSAMYLCASSATGRGTDTQYFGPGTRLTVL.

This clonotype was counted ten times or more. V gene TRBV5-1 combines with J gene TRBJ2-3, with a weak D call TRBD2 (6 bases). The CDR3 is 17 residues long. Trimming removed 3 bases from V and 2 bases from J, with 19 bases in between. The V gene's germline CDR1 is SGHRS and CDR2 YFSETQ. The CDR3 sequence is CASSSLGSGILTDTQYF. CDR3 DNA sequence: TGCGCCAGCAGCTCCCTCGGGAGCGGAATCCTCACAGATACGCAGTATTTT.

This clonotype was counted between two and nine times. The V call is TRBV20-1, the J call TRBJ1-6; D is undetermined. The CDR3 spans 15 residues. V was trimmed by 1 base and J by 0 bases, leaving 7 bases between them. Germline loops: CDR1 DFQATT, CDR2 SNEGSKA (reference sequence). Written as DNA, the CDR3 is TGCAGTGCTAGAGGACGGAGCTCCTATAATTCACCCCTCCACTTT. Protein: CSARGRSSYNSPLHF.

V is TRBV7-2 and J is TRBJ2-3, with 16 positions matching TRBD2. The CDR3 loop spans 19 amino acids. V was pared by 5 bases and J by 3 bases, with 11 bases of the junction left unmatched. Germline V CDR1 and CDR2: SGHTA, FQGNSA. Here the CDR3 DNA reads TGTGCCAGCAGCCCGGAGGGACTAGCGGGGGGGCATTGGACAGATACGCAGTATTTT. Translation: CASSPEGLAGGHWTDTQYF.

This chain uses TRBV7-3 with TRBJ2-4; 13 bases match TRBD2. V lost 0 bases and J lost 5; bases outside the gene matches: 4. Germline CDR1 and CDR2: SGHTA and FQGTGA. This CDR3 is built from 17 residues. Here the CDR3 reads CASSLTGLAGFQNIQYF. CDR3 coding DNA: TGTGCCAGCAGCTTAACGGGACTAGCGGGGTTCCAAAACATTCAGTACTTC.

The rearrangement links TRBV20-1 to TRBJ1-5; no clear D gene. Trimming cost V 1 base and J 0 bases, with 7 bases left between them. Germline V gene data show CDR1 as DFQATT and CDR2 as SNEGSKA (reference sequence). CDR3 size: 14 residues. CDR3 amino acids: CSARAGDSNQPQHF. The CDR3 bases are TGCAGTGCTAGAGCCGGGGATAGCAATCAGCCCCAGCATTTT.

The chain recombines TRBV19 with TRBJ2-1, with D maybe TRBD2 (6 bases). Germline V gives CDR1 LNHDA, CDR2 SQIVND (reference sequence). Trimming stripped 4 bases from V and 7 bases from J, with 8 bases between. This CDR3 spans 12 amino acids. CDR3 residues: CASSRRANEQFF. CDR3 DNA: TGTGCCAGTAGTAGGAGGGCAAATGAGCAGTTCTTC.

This clonotype turned up a few times. J is TRBJ2-3 and V is TRBV3-1; 8 bases align to TRBD2. Germline assignment: CDR1 LGHDT and CDR2 YNNKEL (reference sequence). V trimming: 1 base; J trimming: 5 bases; junction bases outside the gene matches: 2. The CDR3 totals 14 residues. The CDR3 spells CASSQGAGGDTQYF. CDR3 DNA: TGTGCCAGCAGCCAAGGGGCGGGGGGAGATACGCAGTATTTT.

The chain carries TRBV12-3 or TRBV12-4 and TRBJ2-3; the match to TRBD2 covers 8 bases. J gave up 3 bases and V 0 bases, and 8 bases lay outside the gene matches. There are 17 residues in the CDR3. The chain's CDR3 is CASSLAPGTRSTDTQYF. The CDR3 DNA follows: TGTGCCAGCAGTTTAGCCCCCGGGACTAGATCTACAGATACGCAGTATTTT.

This clonotype was detected ten times or more. The V and J genes are TRBV4-3 and TRBJ2-3; TRBD2 matches at 12 bases. J lost 5 bases, V lost 4 bases, and 10 bases had no gene match. This CDR3 spans 17 amino acids. CDR1 and CDR2 from the germline V gene are LGHNA and YSLEER. The CDR3 DNA follows: TGCGCCAGCAGCCGAGTTACCGGACTAGCGGGGTTAGATACGCAGTATTTT. The encoded protein is CASSRVTGLAGLDTQYF.

This clonotype was counted between two and nine times. The V and J genes are TRBV5-1 and TRBJ1-1, with TRBD1 matching over 9 bases. CDR1 is SGHRS, CDR2 YFSETQ, per germline. The length of the CDR3 is 15 residues. V lost 6 bases to trimming and J lost 0 bases; unmatched junction nucleotides: 6. This CDR3 is CASKQGARLNTEAFF. The CDR3 DNA sequence: TGCGCCAGCAAACAGGGGGCAAGGTTGAACACTGAAGCTTTCTTT.

CDR3 amino acids: CASSWSGRETQYF. CDR3 bases: TGTGCCAGCAGCTGGTCCGGGAGGGAGACCCAGTACTTC. The V and J genes are TRBV5-4 and TRBJ2-5, with 7 bases matching TRBD2. The CDR3 has 13 amino acids. Germline lookup yields CDR1 SGHNT and CDR2 YYREEE (reference sequence). The V and J ends lost 3 bases and 5 bases, in that order; junction bases with no gene match: 4.

This clonotype showed up just a few times. The chain is built from TRBV5-1 and TRBJ1-6; D might be TRBD1 (5 bases). Looked up from germline, CDR1 is SGHRS and CDR2 is YFSETQ. Trimming removed 4 bases at V and 13 bases at J, with 18 bases between. CDR3 size: 14 residues. The chain's CDR3 is CASSGGLGPWPLHF. CDR3 sequence (DNA): TGCGCCAGCAGCGGGGGACTCGGGCCTTGGCCCCTCCACTTT.

This clonotype was observed many times. The chain employs TRBV20-1 and TRBJ1-1, with a weak D call TRBD1 (5 bases). CDR1 is DFQATT, CDR2 SNEGSKA, per germline (reference sequence). The germline V and J ends were trimmed by 6 bases and 1 base, with 9 bases remaining between them. This CDR3 has 12 residues. CDR3 in amino acids: CSARQRNTEAFF. CDR3 DNA: TGCAGTGCCAGACAGCGGAACACTGAAGCTTTCTTT.

This clonotype was observed at least ten times. V usage is TRBV20-1 and J usage is TRBJ2-1; 7 bases are shared with TRBD2. This CDR3 region has 15 residues. V lost 3 bases to trimming and J lost 0 bases; unmatched junction nucleotides: 5. The V gene's germline CDR1 is DFQATT and CDR2 SNEGSKA (reference sequence). In nucleotides, the CDR3 is TGCAGTGCTAGCTGGCGGGGGAGCTCCTACAATGAGCAGTTCTTC. Amino acids: CSASWRGSSYNEQFF.

The chain joins TRBV6-6 to TRBJ2-7; D is tentatively TRBD1 or TRBD2 (5 bases each). CDR1 is MNHNY and CDR2 is SVGAGI in the germline V gene (reference sequence). V gave up 6 bases and J gave up 4 bases, with 13 bases separating them. CDR3 length equals 13 residues. As DNA, the CDR3 is TGTGCCAGCAGGGCAGGGAGACGTTACGAGCAGTACTTC. Translated: CASRAGRRYEQYF.

This clonotype was seen a handful of times. V is TRBV7-2 and J is TRBJ1-5; D is unclear. Germline V gene data show CDR1 as SGHTA and CDR2 as FQGNSA. CDR3 length: 14 residues. Trimming removed 1 base from V and 3 bases from J, with 7 bases in between. The CDR3 region is CASSLVGNNQPQHF. Written as DNA, the CDR3 is TGTGCCAGCAGCTTAGTCGGGAACAATCAGCCCCAGCATTTT.

In this sample, this clonotype turned up a few times. The chain carries TRBV20-1 and TRBJ1-5; no clear D. The germline CDR1 and CDR2 sequences are DFQATT and SNEGSKA (reference sequence). Trimming removed 4 bases from V and 1 base from J, with 8 bases in between. CDR3 size: 13 residues. CDR3 protein: CSATQLSNQPQHF. CDR3 sequence (DNA): TGCAGTGCTACACAGTTAAGCAATCAGCCCCAGCATTTT.

A few counts support this clonotype. This chain connects TRBV7-9 to TRBJ1-1; maybe TRBD1 (5 bases). The CDR3 spans 18 residues. The ends were cut back, 3 bases at V and 3 bases at J, with 23 bases in the middle. Per germline, CDR1 SEHNR and CDR2 FQNEAQ (reference sequence). CDR3 sequence: CASSFSLAGGGKDTEAFF. CDR3 DNA: TGTGCCAGCAGCTTCTCCCTGGCGGGTGGGGGGAAGGACACTGAAGCTTTCTTT.

This clonotype has only a few counts. The chain joins TRBV5-1 to TRBJ2-3, with D unresolved. Trimming removed 1 base from V and 2 bases from J, with 11 bases in between. Looked up from germline, CDR1 is SGHRS and CDR2 is YFSETQ. The CDR3 covers 15 residues. The DNA of the CDR3 is TGCGCCAGCAGCTTGATTGGGCCCTTCACAGATACGCAGTATTTT. Protein product: CASSLIGPFTDTQYF. The variable domain in full, with the rest retrieved from reference TRBV5-1 and TRBJ2-3, is KAGVTQTPRYLIKTRGQQVTLSCSPISGHRSVSWYQQTPGQGLQFLFEYFSETQRNKGNFPGRFSGRQFSNSRSEMNVSTLELGDSALYLCASSLIGPFTDTQYFGPGTRLTVL.